These 13 T cell receptor beta chains came from one sample sequenced in a study of blood T cells in healthy people across ages. PCR was performed a second time for about 7 to 11 cycles using a sample-barcoded 5' primer and a J-beta primer mix. TCRdb re-analysed the 5' RACE reads in MiXCR, keeping a single row per CDR3 protein. The sample has more than 800,000 distinct CDR3 sequences; under 35% are singletons. Sample: blood. Every receptor here comes from a woman of 80 years or more in good health.

This clonotype was observed a handful of times. This sequence joins TRBV7-9 and TRBJ1-1; weak D call: TRBD1 (6 bases). The CDR3 is 16 residues long. V gave up 2 bases and J gave up 0 bases, with 13 bases separating them. Germline lookup yields CDR1 SEHNR and CDR2 FQNEAQ (reference sequence). Here the CDR3 DNA reads TGTGCCAGCAGCTTATACAGGGCAACATTGAACACTGAAGCTTTCTTT. It yields the protein CASSLYRATLNTEAFF.

This chain joins TRBV6-2 or TRBV6-3 and TRBJ2-7, with D possibly TRBD1 on 6 matching bases. Germline CDR1 reads MNHEY; CDR2 reads SVGEGT. This CDR3 is 14 amino acids long. V was clipped by 4 bases and J by 2 bases, with 12 bases between them. The CDR3 nucleotides are TGTGCCAGCAGTTCCGGGACACGAACCTACGAGCAGTACTTC. It is translated as CASSSGTRTYEQYF.

This clonotype was counted a few times. The chain has TRBV7-9 and TRBJ1-4; D is uncertain. The ends were cut back, 0 bases at V and 3 bases at J, with 5 bases in the middle. Germline CDR1 and CDR2: SEHNR and FQNEAQ (reference sequence). This CDR3 region has 14 residues. The CDR3 reads CASSLAPSNEKLFF. The CDR3 DNA reads TGTGCCAGCAGCTTAGCCCCGTCTAATGAAAAACTGTTTTTT.

A word on this clonotype: A much more abundant neighbour one base away suggests this may be a read error. The chain recombines TRBV20-1 with TRBJ2-5; no clear D. Germline V gene lookup returns CDR1 DFQATT and CDR2 SNEGSKA (reference sequence). CDR3 length: 12 residues. The CDR3 sequence is CRARDHPTTQYF. CDR3 nucleotide sequence: TGCAGGGCTAGAGATCACCCAACGACCCAGTACTTC.

A word on this clonotype: A much bigger clone sits one base away, suggesting this may be a read error. This chain uses TRBV3-1 with TRBJ2-5; D assignment may be TRBD1 or TRBD2 (6 bases each). CDR1 and CDR2 from the germline V gene are LGHDT and YNNKEL (reference sequence). V was shortened by 4 bases and J by 5 bases, with 17 bases between the two germline ends. The CDR3 runs to 15 residues. The DNA of the CDR3 is TGTGCCAGCAGCCGGGGGGCAGGGGTCCGGGAGACCCAGTACTTC. Its translation: CASSRGAGVRETQYF.

This clonotype was detected only a few times. J is TRBJ2-7 and V is TRBV6-6, with 9 bases lining up with TRBD1. The CDR3 totals 17 residues. V was clipped by 6 bases and J by 6 bases; unmatched bases: 18. CDR1 MNHNY and CDR2 SVGAGI come from the germline V gene (reference sequence). CDR3 coding DNA: TGTGCCAGCAGCTTATGGGACAGGGACGGCTACCTGGGCGAGCAGTACTTC. Translating gives CASSLWDRDGYLGEQYF.

V gene TRBV6-2 or TRBV6-3 combines with J gene TRBJ2-3; 9 nucleotides agree with TRBD1. V was clipped by 5 bases and J by 6 bases; unmatched bases: 12. The CDR3 contains 16 residues. In germline, CDR1 is MNHEY, CDR2 SVGEGT. The CDR3 DNA reads as TGTGCCAGCAGTCATCCGGGACAGGGCCTCGCCGATACGCAGTATTTT. Protein product: CASSHPGQGLADTQYF.

The rearrangement uses TRBV10-1 and TRBJ1-1, with D possibly TRBD1 on 5 matching bases. Trimming pared 7 bases from V and 6 bases from J, leaving 15 bases between. The CDR3 loop spans 13 amino acids. CDR1 and CDR2 (germline): WNHNN, SYGVQD (reference sequence). CDR3 loop: CASTDHRGSEAFF. CDR3 sequence (DNA): TGCGCCAGCACGGACCATCGGGGGTCTGAAGCTTTCTTT.

The chain has TRBV20-1 and TRBJ2-3, with 14 nucleotides matching TRBD2. This CDR3 is built from 15 residues. The trim removed 6 bases at V and 6 bases at J, leaving 8 bases unmatched. Germline V gene sequence: CDR1 DFQATT, CDR2 SNEGSKA (reference sequence). The CDR3: CSAGRTSGGLDTQYF. CDR3 nucleotides: TGCAGTGCCGGAAGGACTAGCGGGGGGCTTGATACGCAGTATTTT.

The chain joins TRBV7-2 to TRBJ2-1; 9 nucleotides match TRBD2. Germline V lookup: CDR1 SGHTA, CDR2 FQGNSA. This CDR3 has 14 residues. Trimming at V came to 5 bases and at J to 13 bases, leaving 12 bases not matched to a gene. The CDR3 sequence is CASSQAGGGETQFF. For the CDR3, the DNA is TGTGCCAGCAGCCAGGCGGGGGGGGGAGAGACCCAGTTCTTC.

In its sample, this clonotype was seen a few times. With a much larger clone just one base away, this may be a read error. This chain links TRBV6-2 or TRBV6-3 with TRBJ2-1, with D hard to call. This CDR3 region has 12 residues. CDR1 is MNHEY and CDR2 is SVGEGT in the germline V gene. The V and J ends lost 5 bases and 10 bases respectively, with 12 bases between them. CDR3 sequence (DNA): TGTGCCAGCAGTAACCCGGGCAGCGAGCAGTTCTTC. Translated: CASSNPGSEQFF.

The rearrangement uses TRBV3-1 and TRBJ2-3; unclear D gene. The CDR3 has 13 residues. The ends were cut back, 1 base at V and 7 bases at J, with 9 bases in the middle. Germline V lookup: CDR1 LGHDT, CDR2 YNNKEL (reference sequence). CDR3 sequence reads: CASSQVSANTQYF. The CDR3 DNA is TGTGCCAGCAGCCAAGTTTCCGCGAATACGCAGTATTTT.

This clonotype has a handful of counts. The chain links TRBV18 to TRBJ1-4, with 8 bases fitting TRBD1. The CDR3 loop spans 14 amino acids. Germline trimming cut 6 bases from V and 7 bases from J; bases unmatched to any gene: 7. CDR1 KGHSH and CDR2 LQKENI come from the germline V gene. CDR3 DNA: TGTGCCAGCTCGAACAACAGGGGGGCTGAAAAACTGTTTTTT. Residues: CASSNNRGAEKLFF.